The 8 T cell receptor beta chains below all came from one sample that was sequenced in a study of response to subunit inactivated influenza vaccine. One entry per CDR3 protein results from TCRdb running MiXCR on the RT-PCR reads. The sample lists 430,000 or so distinct CDR3 sequences, 9.5% to 13% occurring once. The specimen comprised PBMCs from blood, sampled 45 days after vaccination. The receptor set was obtained from a man in his fifties or sixties who received an inactivated influenza vaccine.

This clonotype has only a few counts. The chain links TRBV7-8 to TRBJ2-3; no definite D call. This CDR3 spans 14 amino acids. V lost 1 base to trimming and J lost 2 bases, with 7 bases between them. The germline gives CDR1 SGHVS, CDR2 FQNEAQ. The CDR3 region is CASSLDVPTDTQYF. The CDR3 DNA sequence: TGTGCCAGCAGCTTAGATGTCCCCACAGATACGCAGTATTTT.

This clonotype was seen at least ten times. This chain joins TRBV4-2 and TRBJ2-1; no clear D. The germline CDR1 and CDR2 sequences are LGHNA and YNFKEQ. V lost 0 bases, J lost 4 bases, and 10 bases lay in between. This CDR3 spans 15 amino acids. The CDR3 loop is CASSQDRNRYNEQFF. The DNA for the CDR3 is TGTGCCAGCAGCCAAGATCGCAATAGATACAATGAGCAGTTCTTC.

This clonotype has ten or more counts. This chain uses TRBV10-3 with TRBJ1-5; TRBD1 agrees at 9 bases. J gave up 5 bases and V 8 bases, and 4 bases lay outside the gene matches. Germline CDR1 is ENHRY and CDR2 is SYGVKD. The CDR3 consists of 13 residues. The CDR3 protein is CAIGRQGDQPQHF. In nucleotides, the CDR3 is TGTGCCATCGGGAGACAGGGGGATCAGCCCCAGCATTTT.

This clonotype was seen many times. The gene calls are TRBV29-1 and TRBJ2-7; D not resolved. CDR1 is SQVTM, CDR2 ANQGSEA, per germline. This CDR3 has 13 residues. Trimming took 4 bases from V and 0 from J, leaving 10 bases between them. The CDR3 loop reads CSVVFAVSYEQYF. The CDR3 DNA sequence: TGCAGCGTTGTGTTCGCAGTCTCCTACGAGCAGTACTTC.

V and J are TRBV20-1 and TRBJ2-5; D may be TRBD1 or TRBD2 (5 bases each). From germline, CDR1 is DFQATT and CDR2 SNEGSKA (reference sequence). This CDR3 region has 13 residues. V shed 4 bases and J shed 4 bases, with 13 bases lying between them. The CDR3 is CSANSGPRETQYF. The CDR3 bases are TGCAGTGCTAACTCGGGGCCTAGAGAGACCCAGTACTTC.

This clonotype was picked up a small number of times. The chain carries TRBV10-3 and TRBJ2-7; possible D gene TRBD1, 6 bases. V lost 8 bases and J lost 5, with 13 bases in between. CDR3 size: 12 residues. Germline V gene lookup returns CDR1 ENHRY and CDR2 SYGVKD. The DNA for the CDR3 is TGTGCCATCGCTAGGGGGTTCGACGAGCAGTACTTC. It translates to CAIARGFDEQYF.

V and J are TRBV5-5 and TRBJ2-7; 13 nucleotides match TRBD2. The V gene end was trimmed by 3 bases and the J gene end by 2 bases; junction bases not matched to a gene: 2. The CDR3 has 15 amino acids. Germline values: CDR1 SGHKS, CDR2 YYEKEE (reference sequence). The CDR3 nucleotides read TGTGCCAGCAGCTGGGGACTAGCGGGACCCTACGAGCAGTACTTC. Translated: CASSWGLAGPYEQYF.

This chain joins TRBV7-9 and TRBJ1-1; no definite D call. Germline CDR1 and CDR2: SEHNR and FQNEAQ (reference sequence). The length of the CDR3 is 14 residues. Trimming removed 5 bases at V and 8 bases at J, with 18 bases between. For the CDR3, the DNA is TGTGCCAGCAGCCCCCTGATAGGTAATAAGGAAGCTTTCTTT. This gives the protein CASSPLIGNKEAFF.